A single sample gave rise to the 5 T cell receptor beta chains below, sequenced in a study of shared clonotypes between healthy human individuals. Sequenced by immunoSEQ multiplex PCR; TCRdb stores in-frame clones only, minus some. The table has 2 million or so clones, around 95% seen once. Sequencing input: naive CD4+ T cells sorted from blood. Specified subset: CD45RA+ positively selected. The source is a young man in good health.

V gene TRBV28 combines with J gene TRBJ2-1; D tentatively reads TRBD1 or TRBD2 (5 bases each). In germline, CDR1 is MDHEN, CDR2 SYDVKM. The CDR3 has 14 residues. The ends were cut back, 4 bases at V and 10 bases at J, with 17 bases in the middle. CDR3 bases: TGTGCCAGCAGTTCGTCCGGGGCCTTCGGAGAGCAGTTCTTC. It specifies CASSSSGAFGEQFF.

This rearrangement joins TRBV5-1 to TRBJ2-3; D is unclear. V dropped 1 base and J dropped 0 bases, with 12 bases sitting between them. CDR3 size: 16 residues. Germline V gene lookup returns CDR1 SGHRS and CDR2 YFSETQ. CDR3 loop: CASSLSQRPSTDTQYF. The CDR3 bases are TGCGCCAGCAGCTTGAGCCAGCGACCTAGCACAGATACGCAGTATTTT.

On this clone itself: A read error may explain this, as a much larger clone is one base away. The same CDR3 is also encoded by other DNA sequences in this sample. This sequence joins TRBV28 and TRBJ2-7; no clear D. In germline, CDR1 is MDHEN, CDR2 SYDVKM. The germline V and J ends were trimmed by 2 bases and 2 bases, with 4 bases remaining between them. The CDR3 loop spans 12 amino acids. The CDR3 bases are TGTGCCAGCAGTTTAGCCACCTACGAGCAGTACTTC. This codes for CASSLATYEQYF.

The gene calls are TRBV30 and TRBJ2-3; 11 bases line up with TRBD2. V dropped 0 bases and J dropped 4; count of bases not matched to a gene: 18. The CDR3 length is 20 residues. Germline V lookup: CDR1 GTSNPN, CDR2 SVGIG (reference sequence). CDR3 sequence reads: CAWSVVLLAGGSGRPDTQYF. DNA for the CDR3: TGTGCCTGGAGTGTAGTTTTATTAGCGGGAGGGAGCGGTCGTCCAGATACGCAGTATTTT.

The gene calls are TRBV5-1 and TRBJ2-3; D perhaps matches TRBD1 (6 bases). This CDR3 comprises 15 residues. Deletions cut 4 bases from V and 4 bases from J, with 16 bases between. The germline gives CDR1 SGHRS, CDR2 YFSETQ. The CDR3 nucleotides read TGCGCCAGCAGCCACCCGACAGGTAGACCAGATACGCAGTATTTT. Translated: CASSHPTGRPDTQYF.